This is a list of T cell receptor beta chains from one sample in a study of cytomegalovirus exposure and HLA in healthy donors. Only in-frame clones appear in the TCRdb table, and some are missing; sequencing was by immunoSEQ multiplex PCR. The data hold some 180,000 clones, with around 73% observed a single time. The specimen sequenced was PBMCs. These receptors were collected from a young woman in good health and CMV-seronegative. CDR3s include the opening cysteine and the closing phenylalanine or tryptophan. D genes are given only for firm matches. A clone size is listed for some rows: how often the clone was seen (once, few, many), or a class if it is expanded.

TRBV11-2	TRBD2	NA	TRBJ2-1	TGTGCCAGCAGCTTAGGGCCTGGGACTAGCGGATACAATGAGCAGTTCTTC	CASSLGPGTSGYNEQFF
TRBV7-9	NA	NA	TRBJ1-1	TGTGCCAGCAGCTCGTCAGGAATGATTGAAGCTTTCTTT	CASSSSGMIEAFF
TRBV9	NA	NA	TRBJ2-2	TGTGCCAGCAGCGTGGGGGGTGCCGGGGAGCTGTTTTTT	CASSVGGAGELFF
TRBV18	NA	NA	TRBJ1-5	TGTGCCAGCTCACCCGTACAGACGAGGGAAGGGAAGCCCCAGCATTTT	CASSPVQTREGKPQHF
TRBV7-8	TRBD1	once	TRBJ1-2	TGTGCCAGCAGCCACAGGGGGAGCTCCTATGGCTACCCCTTC	CASSHRGSSYGYPF
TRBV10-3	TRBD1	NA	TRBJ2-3	TGTGCCATCAGCCCACCCGGACAGGGCACAGATACGCAGTATTTT	CAISPPGQGTDTQYF
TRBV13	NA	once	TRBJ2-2	TGTGCCAGCAGCTACCTACTCACCGGGGAGCTGTTTTTT	CASSYLLTGELFF
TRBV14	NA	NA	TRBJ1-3	TGTGCCAGCAGCTTGACACGGGGAAACACCATATATTTT	CASSLTRGNTIYF
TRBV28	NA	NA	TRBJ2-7	TGTGCCAGCAGTGCCCCCCCAAGCCCCTCGGACTACGAGCAGTACTTC	CASSAPPSPSDYEQYF
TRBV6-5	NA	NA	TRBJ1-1	TGTGCCAGCAGTTCCCCGGGGGCTTTCTTT	CASSSPGAFF
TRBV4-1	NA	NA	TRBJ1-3	TGCGCCAGCAGCCAGGGTCCGGGGGCTGGAAACACCATATATTTT	CASSQGPGAGNTIYF
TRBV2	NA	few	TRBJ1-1	TGTGCCAGCAGTGCGGGGACTGAAGCTTTCTTT	CASSAGTEAFF
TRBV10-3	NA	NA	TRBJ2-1	TGTGCCATCAGTGAGGCACCCAGAGGGGGTTACAATGAGCAGTTCTTC	CAISEAPRGGYNEQFF
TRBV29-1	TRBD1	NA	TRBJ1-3	TGCAGCGTTGAAGATCCCCGCCGACAGGGGAGAGGAAACACCATATATTTT	CSVEDPRRQGRGNTIYF
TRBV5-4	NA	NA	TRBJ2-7	TGTGCCAGCAGCCTTGCGCCCGCCTACGAGCAGTACTTC	CASSLAPAYEQYF
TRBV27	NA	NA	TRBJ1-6	TGTGCCAGCAGTTTAGCTAAGTCCTATAATTCACCCCTCCACTTT	CASSLAKSYNSPLHF
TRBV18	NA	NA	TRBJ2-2	TGTGCCAGCTCACCATCGGTCAGGGGCGACACCGGGGAGCTGTTTTTT	CASSPSVRGDTGELFF
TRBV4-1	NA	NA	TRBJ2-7	TGCGCCAGCAGCCTAGCTTTGGGTCCCCCCCCTCTCGAGCAGTACTTC	CASSLALGPPPLEQYF
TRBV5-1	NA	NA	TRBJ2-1	TGCGCCAGCAGCTTGGACGGAGGCGGGGAGCAGTTCTTC	CASSLDGGGEQFF
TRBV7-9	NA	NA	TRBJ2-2	TGTGCCAGCAGGTCTACAGGGTCGGACACCGGGGAGCTGTTTTTT	CASRSTGSDTGELFF
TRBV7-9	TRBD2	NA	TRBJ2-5	TGTGCCAGCAGCTTAGGGACTAGCGGGGTGGTGGAGACCCAGTACTTC	CASSLGTSGVVETQYF
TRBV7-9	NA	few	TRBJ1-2	TGTGCCAGCAGCTCGGACAGCGTCTATGGCTACACCTTC	CASSSDSVYGYTF
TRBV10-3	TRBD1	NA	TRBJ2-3	TGTGCCATCAGACAGGGGGTGGACACAGATACGCAGTATTTT	CAIRQGVDTDTQYF
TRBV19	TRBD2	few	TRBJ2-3	TGTGCCAGTAGTTCTCTGACTAGCGGGGGGCGAGATACGCAGTATTTT	CASSSLTSGGRDTQYF
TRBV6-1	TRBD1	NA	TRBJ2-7	TGTGCCAGCAGTGCACGACAGGGGCCCACCTACGAGCAGTACTTC	CASSARQGPTYEQYF
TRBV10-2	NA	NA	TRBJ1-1	TGCGCCAGCACGGCAGGGGACACTGAAGCTTTCTTT	CASTAGDTEAFF
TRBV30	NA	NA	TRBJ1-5	TGTGCCTGGAGTGCAGGGGTTTATGGCAATCAGCCCCAGCATTTT	CAWSAGVYGNQPQHF
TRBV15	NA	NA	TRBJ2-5	TGTGCCACCAGCGGGGGGGCCTTTAGCGGTTCAATGGTGGAGACCCAGTACTTC	CATSGGAFSGSMVETQYF
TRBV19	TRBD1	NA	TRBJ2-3	TGTGCCAGTACTGGGACAGCCCGCACAGATACGCAGTATTTT	CASTGTARTDTQYF
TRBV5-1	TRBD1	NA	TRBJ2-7	TGCGCCAGCAGCGTCCGGGACAGAGCCTACGAGCAGTACTTC	CASSVRDRAYEQYF
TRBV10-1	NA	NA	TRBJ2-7	TGCGCCAGCAGTGAGTCGGGTACAGGGAACGAGCAGTACTTC	CASSESGTGNEQYF
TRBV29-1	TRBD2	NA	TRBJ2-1	TGCAGCGTTGGCGGGAGGGACAATGAGCAGTTCTTC	CSVGGRDNEQFF
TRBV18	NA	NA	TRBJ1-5	TGTGCCAGCTCACCCAGCTCTGGCCGGGATAGCAATCAGCCCCAGCATTTT	CASSPSSGRDSNQPQHF
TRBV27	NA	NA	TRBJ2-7	TGTGCCAGCAGTTTAGCGGCAGCTTCCTACGAGCAGTACTTC	CASSLAAASYEQYF
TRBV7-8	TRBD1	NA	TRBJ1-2	TGTGCCAGCAGCTTGGACAGGGGAAGAGCTGGCTACACCTTC	CASSLDRGRAGYTF
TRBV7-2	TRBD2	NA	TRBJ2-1	TGTGCCAGCAGCTTAATTCGCCTAGCGGGAGAATCAAGCAATGAGCAGTTCTTC	CASSLIRLAGESSNEQFF
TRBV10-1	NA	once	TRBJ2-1	TGCGCCAGCAGTGGGAGCGGTCTCTACAATGAGCAGTTCTTC	CASSGSGLYNEQFF
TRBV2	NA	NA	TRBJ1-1	TGTGCCAGCAGAAAGACAGTGTGTGAAGCTTTCTTT	CASRKTVCEAFF
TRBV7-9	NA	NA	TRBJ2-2	TGTGCCAGCAGCACCTACCGGGCCGGGGAGCTGTTTTTT	CASSTYRAGELFF
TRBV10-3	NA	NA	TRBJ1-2	TGTGCCATCGAGCACAGATCCCATGGCTACACCTTC	CAIEHRSHGYTF
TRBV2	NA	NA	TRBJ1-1	TGTGCCAGCAGGCCCCAAAGGGGATGGGACACTGAAGCTTTCTTT	CASRPQRGWDTEAFF
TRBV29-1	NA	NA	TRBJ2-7	TGCAGCGTTGTCCGGGGGACCTACGAGCAGTACTTC	CSVVRGTYEQYF
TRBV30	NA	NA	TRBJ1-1	TGTGCCTGGAGTGTAGGGGGCACTGAAGCTTTCTTT	CAWSVGGTEAFF
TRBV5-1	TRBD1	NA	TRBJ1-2	TGCGCCAGCAGCGTATTAGGACAGGCATATGGCTACCCCTTC	CASSVLGQAYGYPF
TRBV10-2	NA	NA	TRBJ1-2	TGCGCCAGCAGTGACTCACAGGGCCAATACTATGGCTACACCTTC	CASSDSQGQYYGYTF
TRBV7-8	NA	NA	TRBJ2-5	TGTGCCAGCAGGCCTTGGGGAGCACTGCAAGAGACCCAGTACTTC	CASRPWGALQETQYF